This T cell receptor (beta chain) appears in the sequencing data of a study of regulatory T cells in long-lasting Graves disease. The study, taken as a whole, reports: Newly diagnosed patients shared about a thousand public clonotypes; persistent patients shared approximately 2,900.

This clonotype was counted between two and nine times. Its antigen is unidentified. To make TCR beta libraries, researchers used iRepertoire HTBI primers and Arm-PCR of CDR3 regions. In TCRdb, the multiplex PCR reads were re-called with MiXCR into one record per CDR3 protein. Of 700,000 or so distinct CDR3 sequences listed, 25% to 35% are singletons. The sample's time point: persistent/refractory GD, antithyroid drugs over 5 years with positive TRAb. Generation of the TCR library employed RNA extracted from PBMCs. This CDR3 has 13 amino acids. The V end was cut by 4 bases, the J end by 5 bases, with 11 bases between. Germline CDR1 and CDR2: GTSNPN and SVGIG (reference sequence).

This TCR derives from a female donor with Graves disease. The sample in question was peripheral blood mononuclear cells (PBMCs), obtained when the disease was refractory, from a patient treated with antithyroid drugs. The chain has TRBV30 and TRBJ1-4; D not resolved. DNA for the CDR3: TGTGCCTGGACTTCCGGACTGAATGAAAAACTGTTTTTT. This codes for CAWTSGLNEKLFF.